This paragraph covers one T cell receptor beta chain sequence. This sample stems from a study of PD-L1 blockade in urothelial cancer. In the study overall: Most patients, about 85% of the roughly 30, were males with bladder-origin cancer.

V dropped 0 bases and J dropped 5; count of bases not matched to a gene: 9. Per the germline V gene, CDR1 is MNHEY and CDR2 is SMNVEV (reference sequence). The CDR3 extends over 16 amino acids. TCRdb's table, derived via immunoSEQ multiplex PCR, lists solely in-frame clones and lacks some. The table lists just over 50,000 clones, more than 75% of them singletons. The starting material was PBMCs, obtained around atezolizumab (anti-PD-L1) treatment. The V gene is TRBV27, the J gene TRBJ1-2, with 7 bases matching TRBD1. The clonotype comes from a man between 60 and 75 years old with urothelial cancer. As DNA, the CDR3 is TGTGCCAGCAGTTTATCGCCAGGGGGGACAGTATATGGCTACACCTTC. This codes for CASSLSPGGTVYGYTF.